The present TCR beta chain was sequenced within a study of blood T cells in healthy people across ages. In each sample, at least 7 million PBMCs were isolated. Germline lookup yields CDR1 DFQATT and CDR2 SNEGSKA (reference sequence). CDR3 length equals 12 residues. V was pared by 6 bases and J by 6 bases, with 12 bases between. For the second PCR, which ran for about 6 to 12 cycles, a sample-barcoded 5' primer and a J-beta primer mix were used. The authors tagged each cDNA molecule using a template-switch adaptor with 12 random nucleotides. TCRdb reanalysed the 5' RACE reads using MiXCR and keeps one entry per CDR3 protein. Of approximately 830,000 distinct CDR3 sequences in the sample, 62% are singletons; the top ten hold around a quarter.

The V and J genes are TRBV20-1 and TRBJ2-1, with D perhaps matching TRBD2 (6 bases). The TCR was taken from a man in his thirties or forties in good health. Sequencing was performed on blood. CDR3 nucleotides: TGCAGTGCCAATATGGGACTCAATGAGCAGTTCTTC. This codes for CSANMGLNEQFF.